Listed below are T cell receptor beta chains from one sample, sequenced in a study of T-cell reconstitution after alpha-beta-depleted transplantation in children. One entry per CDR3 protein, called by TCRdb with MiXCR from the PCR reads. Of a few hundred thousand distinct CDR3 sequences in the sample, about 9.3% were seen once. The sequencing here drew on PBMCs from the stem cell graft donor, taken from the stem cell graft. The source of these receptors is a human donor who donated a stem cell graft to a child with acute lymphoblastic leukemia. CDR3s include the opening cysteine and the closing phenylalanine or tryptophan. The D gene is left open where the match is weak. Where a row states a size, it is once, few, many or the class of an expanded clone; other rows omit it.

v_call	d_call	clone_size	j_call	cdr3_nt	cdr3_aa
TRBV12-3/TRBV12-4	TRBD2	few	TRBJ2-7	TGTGCCAGCAGTTTAGCGCTTGGCGGGAGAACAACGTACGAGCAGTACTTC	CASSLALGGRTTYEQYF
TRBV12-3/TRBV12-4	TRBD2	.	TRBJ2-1	TGTGCCAGCAGCCGAGGGACTAGCGGGCTGTACAATGAGCAGTTCTTC	CASSRGTSGLYNEQFF
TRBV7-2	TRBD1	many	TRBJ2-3	TGTGCCAGCAGCAAAGACAGGGGGTGGGCAGATACGCAGTATTTT	CASSKDRGWADTQYF
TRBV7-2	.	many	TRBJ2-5	TGTGCCAGCAGCTTAGATCCGGGCCCCCAAGAGACCCAGTACTTC	CASSLDPGPQETQYF
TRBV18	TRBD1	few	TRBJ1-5	TGTGCCAGCTCACCAATTGGACAGGGAAATCAGCCCCAGCATTTT	CASSPIGQGNQPQHF
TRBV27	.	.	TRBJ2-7	TGTGCCAGCAGTCCGCTACAGGGTCTCTCCTACGAGCAGTACTTC	CASSPLQGLSYEQYF
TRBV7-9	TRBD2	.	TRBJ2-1	TGTGCCAGCAGGCCTCTAGCGGGAGGCAATGAGCAGTTCTTC	CASRPLAGGNEQFF
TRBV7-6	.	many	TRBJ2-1	TGTGCCAGCAGCTTAGGGGGAGGGGGATCCTACAATGAGCAGTTCTTC	CASSLGGGGSYNEQFF
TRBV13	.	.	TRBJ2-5	TGTGCCAGCAGCGTCCGGGTTCAAGAGACCCAGTACTTC	CASSVRVQETQYF
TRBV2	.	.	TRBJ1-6	TGTGCCAGCAGAAAGGACACCGCCTCTGGGTCACCCCTCCACTTT	CASRKDTASGSPLHF
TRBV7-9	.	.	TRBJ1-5	TGTGCCAGCAGCTTAGAAAGTCAGCCCCAGCATTTT	CASSLESQPQHF
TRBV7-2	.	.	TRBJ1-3	TGTGCCAGCAGCTTAGTGGCTGGAAACACCATATATTTT	CASSLVAGNTIYF
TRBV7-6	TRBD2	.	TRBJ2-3	TGTGCCAGCAGCCCTTTGGCGGGAGGGCCCACAGATACGCAGTATTTT	CASSPLAGGPTDTQYF
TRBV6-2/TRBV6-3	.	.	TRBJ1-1	TGTGCCAGCAGCCGCTTGACGGGAGATGAAGCTTTCTTT	CASSRLTGDEAFF
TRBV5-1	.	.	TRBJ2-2	TGCGCCAGCAGCAGGGACGCCGGGGAGCTGTTTTTT	CASSRDAGELFF
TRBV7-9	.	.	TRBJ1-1	TGTGCCAGCAGCTCGACCGGCCCTGAAGCTTTCTTT	CASSSTGPEAFF
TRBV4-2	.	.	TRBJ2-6	TGTGCCAGCAGCCAAGCTACCTCCTCTGGGGCCAACGTCCTGACTTTC	CASSQATSSGANVLTF
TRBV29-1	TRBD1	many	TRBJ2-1	TGCAGCGTTGAACCAGGGGGAAAGCCTTGGAATGAGCAGTTCTTC	CSVEPGGKPWNEQFF
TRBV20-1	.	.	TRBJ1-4	TGCAGTGCTAGCAGGAATGAAAAACTGTTTTTT	CSASRNEKLFF
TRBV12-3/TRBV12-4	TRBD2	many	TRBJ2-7	TGTGCCAGCAGTACGGGACTAGCGGGAGGATACGAGCAGTACTTC	CASSTGLAGGYEQYF
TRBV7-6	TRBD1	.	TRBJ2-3	TGTGCCAGCAGCTCGGGACAGGGGGTCGGAGATACGCAGTATTTT	CASSSGQGVGDTQYF
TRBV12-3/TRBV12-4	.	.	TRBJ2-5	TGTGCCACCAGTTTCTCTGGGGAGACCCAGTACTTC	CATSFSGETQYF
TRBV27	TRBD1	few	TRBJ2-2	TGTGCCAGCAGTTTATCACGGACAGGGCTCAACACCGGGGAGCTGTTTTTT	CASSLSRTGLNTGELFF
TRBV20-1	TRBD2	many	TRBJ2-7	TGCAGTGCTAGTACCAGCGGGAGATATAACGAGCAGTACTTC	CSASTSGRYNEQYF
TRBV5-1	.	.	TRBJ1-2	TGCGCCAGCAGCTTGCGCGCGGGCGCCTATGGCTACACCTTC	CASSLRAGAYGYTF
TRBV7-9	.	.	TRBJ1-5	TGTGCCAGCAGCGACGACAACAATCAGCCCCAGCATTTT	CASSDDNNQPQHF
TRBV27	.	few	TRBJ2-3	TGTGCCAGCAGTTTAAACAGGGAAGGTACGCAGTATTTT	CASSLNREGTQYF
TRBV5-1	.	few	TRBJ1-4	TGCGCCAGCTCGACTCCAACTAATGAAAAACTGTTTTTT	CASSTPTNEKLFF
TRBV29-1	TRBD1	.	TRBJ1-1	TGCAGCGTTGAAAGACAGGGAAACACTGAAGCTTTCTTT	CSVERQGNTEAFF
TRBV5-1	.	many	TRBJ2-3	TGCGCCAGCAGCTACGGACAGGGAGGGGCCACAGATACGCAGTATTTT	CASSYGQGGATDTQYF
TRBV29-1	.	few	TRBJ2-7	TGCAGCGTTGCTCCTTCCGGGGGACAACGCCCTCTTTGGGAACCCTACGAGCAGTACTTC	CSVAPSGGQRPLWEPYEQYF
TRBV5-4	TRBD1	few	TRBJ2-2	TGTGCCAGCAGCCCAAGGACAGGGGAGGCCGGGGAGCTGTTTTTT	CASSPRTGEAGELFF
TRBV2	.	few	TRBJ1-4	TGTGCCGGCAAGGGAACTAATGAAAAACTGTTTTTT	CAGKGTNEKLFF
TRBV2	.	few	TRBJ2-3	TGTGCCAGCATCTCACTCCAGTCGGAAGCCACAGATACGCAGTATTTT	CASISLQSEATDTQYF
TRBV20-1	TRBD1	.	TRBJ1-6	TGCTTCGCGCGCGAGGGGGCGGGCTATAATTCACCCCTCCACTTT	CFAREGAGYNSPLHF
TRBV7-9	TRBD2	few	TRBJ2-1	TGTGCCAGCAGCTTAGGGCTCGCGGGAGTTGAGCAGTTCTTC	CASSLGLAGVEQFF
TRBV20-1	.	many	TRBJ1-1	TGCAGTGCTAGAGTTCCAGGGACCACTGAAGCTTTCTTT	CSARVPGTTEAFF
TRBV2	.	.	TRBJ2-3	TGTGCCAGCAGACCTCTGGCCTCCACAGATACGCAGTATTTT	CASRPLASTDTQYF
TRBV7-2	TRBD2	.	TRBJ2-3	TGTGCCAGCAGCTCGAATGGACTAGTCCTCCCAGATACGCAGTATTTT	CASSSNGLVLPDTQYF
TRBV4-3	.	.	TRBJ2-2	TGCGCCAGCAGCCTCCGGGACTCGCGGACCGGGGAGCTGTTTTTT	CASSLRDSRTGELFF
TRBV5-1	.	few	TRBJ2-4	TGCGCCAGCAGCCATTGGCCGGGGGCGGTTGAAAACATTCAGTACTTC	CASSHWPGAVENIQYF
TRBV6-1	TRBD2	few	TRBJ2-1	TGTGCCAGCAGTGAGCGGCTAGCGGTCCCCTCCAATGAGCAGTTCTTC	CASSERLAVPSNEQFF
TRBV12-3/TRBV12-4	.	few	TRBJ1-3	TGTGCCAGCACCTATTCAGCCGTCAGGGGATCTGGAAACACCATATATTTT	CASTYSAVRGSGNTIYF
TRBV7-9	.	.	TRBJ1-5	TGTGCCAGCAGGACGGAGGAGCAGCCCCAGCATTTT	CASRTEEQPQHF
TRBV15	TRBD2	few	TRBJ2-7	TGTGCCACCAGCAGAGACCCCGGACTAGCAGCACACTTC	CATSRDPGLAAHF
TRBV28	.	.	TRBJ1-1	TGTGCCAGCAGTTTGGGGGGGGCAGGGGCACAGCGGGCTTTCTTT	CASSLGGAGAQRAFF
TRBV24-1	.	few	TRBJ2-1	TGTGCCACCAGTGACCCGGGCCTCTCAGCGCAGCAGTTCTTC	CATSDPGLSAQQFF